One TCR beta chain is described in this entry. This CDR3 region has 15 residues. CDR1 is MDHEN, CDR2 SYDVKM, per germline. J was trimmed by 4 bases and V by 4 bases; bases with no gene match: 5. These data originate in a study of PD-L1 blockade in urothelial cancer. Background on the study: Timepoints chosen for blood analysis were 3 weeks (second dose) and 6 weeks after treatment start.

Sequenced by immunoSEQ multiplex PCR; TCRdb stores in-frame clones only, minus some. The data hold approximately 47,000 clones, with about 81% observed a single time. The sample's time point: pretreatment peripheral blood. The V call is TRBV28, the J call TRBJ2-2, with 8 bases identical to TRBD1. Sequences were derived from PBMCs, sampled around atezolizumab (anti-PD-L1) treatment. The receptor comes from a man over 45 with urothelial cancer. The CDR3 spells CASSSPGQATGELFF. CDR3 coding DNA: TGTGCCAGCAGTTCTCCGGGACAGGCCACCGGGGAGCTGTTTTTT.